Sequencing of this T cell receptor beta chain was carried out in a study of identical twins. Study conclusions and caveats: Memory repertoires showed no such pattern, whereas abundant cord blood beta clonotypes carried fewer insertions.

CDR3 length: 16 residues. V trimming: 5 bases; J trimming: 4 bases; junction bases outside the gene matches: 4. In germline, CDR1 is SGHTA, CDR2 FQGNSA. TCRdb called the 5' RACE reads again in MiXCR, with one record for every CDR3 protein. This sample carries 1.5 million to 2 million distinct CDR3 sequences, less than 35% of them seen once, and the ten largest clones take approximately 0.29%. Comment on this clonotype: Its specificity is unknown.

The clonotype comes from a newborn girl in good health. The rearrangement joins TRBV7-2 to TRBJ2-2; 13 positions match TRBD2. The sample comprised cord blood. CDR3 sequence (DNA): TGTGCCAGCAGCCCTACTAGCGGGGGGGCCACCGGGGAGCTGTTTTTT. Encoded protein: CASSPTSGGATGELFF.